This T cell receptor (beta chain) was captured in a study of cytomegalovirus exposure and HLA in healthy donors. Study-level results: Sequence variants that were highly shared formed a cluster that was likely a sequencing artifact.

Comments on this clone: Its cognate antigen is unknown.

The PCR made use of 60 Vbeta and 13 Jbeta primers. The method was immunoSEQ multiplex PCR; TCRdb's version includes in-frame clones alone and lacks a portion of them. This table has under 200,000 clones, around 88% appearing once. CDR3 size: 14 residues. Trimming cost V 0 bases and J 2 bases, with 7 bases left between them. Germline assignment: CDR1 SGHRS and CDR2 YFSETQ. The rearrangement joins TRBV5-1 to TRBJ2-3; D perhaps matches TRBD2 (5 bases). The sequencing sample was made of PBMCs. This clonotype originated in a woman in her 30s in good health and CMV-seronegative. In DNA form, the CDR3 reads TGCGCCAGCAGCTTGGGGGAGCACACAGATACGCAGTATTTT. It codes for CASSLGEHTDTQYF.